This TCR beta chain was sequenced during a study of blood T cell repertoires in COVID-19. Study overall: COVID-19 samples from acute and convalescent phases originated in the United States, Italy and Spain.

The CDR3 is 16 residues long. Germline-derived CDR1 and CDR2 are SGHNT and YENEEA. J lost 2 bases, V lost 1 base, and 5 bases had no gene match. This clone was recorded only once. Original processing methods: Amplification from reference gene primers served as the basis for estimated nucleated cell counts. Profiled with immunoSEQ multiplex PCR; TCRdb holds only in-frame clones, not every one. V, J and clone size are taken as reported in that table, and D and trimming were inferred from the DNA itself. This table has a few hundred thousand clones, over 75% appearing once. The gene calls are TRBV11-3 and TRBJ2-3; 8 positions match TRBD2. Sequencing input: PBMCs or T cells enriched from blood (not recorded which). This clonotype was obtained from a young man who had recovered from COVID-19. This CDR3 is CASSLGAGAYTDTQYF. The CDR3, as DNA: TGTGCCAGCAGCTTAGGAGCGGGGGCCTACACAGATACGCAGTATTTT.